These 20 T cell receptor beta chains originate from one sample sequenced in a study of blood T cell repertoires in COVID-19. TCRdb's copy holds only in-frame clones and misses some; the assay was immunoSEQ multiplex PCR. The profile shows some 400,000 clones, 85% to 90% of them singletons. Sequencing was performed on PBMCs or T cells enriched from blood (not recorded which). The receptors come from a man aged 25-45 years who had recovered from COVID-19.

This clone was found once. At the DNA level, this CDR3 is encoded by other sequences in the same sample as well. The chain is built from TRBV28 and TRBJ1-3; 7 bases are a match to TRBD1. After removal of 4 bases from V and 0 bases from J, the junction contained 3 bases not matched to a gene. The CDR3 spans 15 residues. Germline V gives CDR1 MDHEN, CDR2 SYDVKM. CDR3 DNA sequence: TGTGCCAGCAGTTCCCCAGGGGGCTCTGGAAACACCATATATTTT. It is translated as CASSSPGGSGNTIYF.

This rearrangement joins TRBV30 to TRBJ1-3; perhaps TRBD1 as D (5 bases). V was cut by 4 bases and J by 2 bases, with 12 bases left in between. CDR1 and CDR2 from the germline V gene are GTSNPN and SVGIG (reference sequence). This CDR3 contains 14 residues. For the CDR3, the DNA is TGTGCCTGGACCCCCGGGGGAACTGGAAACACCATATATTTT. Its protein is CAWTPGGTGNTIYF.

The genes are TRBV18 and TRBJ1-1; D possibly corresponds to TRBD1 (5 bases). Germline CDR1 and CDR2: KGHSH and LQKENI. V lost 3 bases to trimming and J lost 5 bases, with 13 bases between them. The CDR3 runs 14 residues. CDR3 DNA: TGTGCCAGCTCACCGCAGGACATGGGGACTGAAGCTTTCTTT. This sequence encodes CASSPQDMGTEAFF.

J is TRBJ1-1 and V is TRBV3-1 (or the pseudogene TRBV3-2); D is unclear. The CDR3 totals 14 residues. The V gene lost 1 base and the J gene lost 6 bases, with 12 bases spanning the gap. CDR1 is LGHDT and CDR2 is YNNKEL in the germline V gene (reference sequence). The CDR3 region is CASSQARPDSEAFF. The CDR3 nucleotides are TGTGCCAGCAGCCAAGCCCGACCCGACTCTGAAGCTTTCTTT.

The CDR3 nucleotides are TGTGCCAGCAGACGAACCGGGACAGGGAATCAGCCCCAGCATTTT. It encodes CASRRTGTGNQPQHF. This sequence joins TRBV6-5 and TRBJ1-5; 9 bases line up with TRBD1. The germline V gene has CDR1 MNHEY and CDR2 SVGAGI. The CDR3 consists of 15 residues. After removal of 6 bases from V and 4 bases from J, the junction contained 7 bases not matched to a gene.

The gene calls are TRBV2 and TRBJ2-7; 13 bases are a match to TRBD2. The CDR3 runs 15 residues. After removal of 6 bases from V and 5 bases from J, the junction contained 7 bases not matched to a gene. Germline V gives CDR1 SNHLY, CDR2 FYNNEI. The CDR3 sequence: CASSATSGRSHEQYF. The CDR3 coding sequence is TGTGCCAGCAGCGCGACTAGCGGGAGGAGCCACGAGCAGTACTTC.

CDR3 DNA sequence: TGCGCCAGCAGCCAAGCGTCCCCGGGACATGGGAACACCGGGGAGCTGTTTTTT. Translating it yields CASSQASPGHGNTGELFF. The chain employs TRBV4-1 and TRBJ2-2; D possibly corresponds to TRBD1 (6 bases). This CDR3 has 18 amino acids. V lost 1 base to trimming and J lost 1 base, with 16 bases between them. Germline-derived CDR1 and CDR2 are MGHRA and YSYEKL.

The genes are TRBV5-4 and TRBJ2-3, with D possibly TRBD2 on 6 matching bases. Germline V CDR1 and CDR2: SGHNT, YYREEE (reference sequence). Trimming shortened V by 2 bases and J by 2 bases, and 9 bases separated the two germline ends. This CDR3 spans 14 amino acids. The CDR3 is CASSFGGATDTQYF. Written as DNA, the CDR3 is TGTGCCAGCAGCTTTGGAGGGGCCACAGATACGCAGTATTTT.

The chain has TRBV5-1 and TRBJ1-2, with 8 bases fitting TRBD1. Trimming took 1 base from V and 4 from J; bases not matched to a gene: 12. Germline CDR1 SGHRS, CDR2 YFSETQ. CDR3 size: 17 residues. The CDR3 region is CASSLSFRDRLLYGYTF. CDR3 coding DNA: TGCGCCAGCAGCTTGAGTTTCCGGGACAGGCTTCTCTATGGCTACACCTTC.

This chain links TRBV7-9 with TRBJ1-3, with 7 bases identical to TRBD1. Germline V lookup: CDR1 SEHNR, CDR2 FQNEAQ (reference sequence). The CDR3 totals 15 residues. Germline trimming cut 0 bases from V and 7 bases from J; bases unmatched to any gene: 6. CDR3 sequence: CASSLAKGQRNTIYF. The CDR3 DNA reads as TGTGCCAGCAGCTTAGCGAAGGGACAGCGGAACACCATATATTTT.

The chain recombines TRBV6-5 with TRBJ2-1; D possibly corresponds to TRBD2 (5 bases). Trimming pared 6 bases from V and 0 bases from J, leaving 9 bases between. Per germline, CDR1 MNHEY and CDR2 SVGAGI. This CDR3 has 14 amino acids. CDR3 nucleotides: TGTGCCAGCAGCACTGGACTCTCCTACAATGAGCAGTTCTTC. This translates into CASSTGLSYNEQFF.

The chain couples TRBV6-5 to TRBJ1-6; TRBD1 might be the D (6 bases). Germline V gene data show CDR1 as MNHEY and CDR2 as SVGAGI. This CDR3 has 14 residues. Trimming removed 4 bases at V and 10 bases at J, with 14 bases between. The CDR3 reads CASSFVGARSPLHF. DNA for the CDR3: TGTGCCAGCAGTTTTGTGGGGGCAAGGTCACCCCTCCACTTT.

The chain is built from TRBV27 and TRBJ2-3; D gene ambiguous. The CDR3 extends over 14 amino acids. Trimming removed 3 bases from V and 1 base from J, with 8 bases in between. Germline loops: CDR1 MNHEY, CDR2 SMNVEV (reference sequence). The CDR3 loop reads CASSFLAGTDTQYF. The CDR3 nucleotides read TGTGCCAGCAGTTTTTTGGCGGGCACAGATACGCAGTATTTT.

This rearrangement joins TRBV5-4 to TRBJ1-1; D gene ambiguous. The CDR3 is 13 amino acids. V lost 3 bases to trimming and J lost 4 bases, with 10 bases between them. CDR1 is SGHNT, CDR2 YYREEE, per germline (reference sequence). CDR3 sequence: CASSSPGGTEAFF. The CDR3 DNA reads as TGTGCCAGCAGCTCACCCGGTGGCACTGAAGCTTTCTTT.

V is TRBV11-2 and J is TRBJ2-7; the D gene is possibly TRBD1 (5 bases). CDR3 length: 14 residues. V was cut by 2 bases and J by 4 bases, with 12 bases left in between. Germline lookup yields CDR1 SGHAT and CDR2 FQNNGV. The CDR3 loop reads CASSLFWGGYEQYF. CDR3 bases: TGTGCCAGCAGCTTATTCTGGGGCGGATACGAGCAGTACTTC. Drawing the rest from reference TRBV11-2 and TRBJ2-7, the complete variable domain is EAGVAQSPRYKIIEKRQSVAFWCNPISGHATLYWYQQILGQGPKLLIQFQNNGVVDDSQLPKDRFSAERLKGVDSTLKIQPAKLEDSAVYLCASSLFWGGYEQYFGPGTRLTVT.

The chain joins TRBV2 to TRBJ2-4; D may be TRBD2 (6 bases). CDR1 and CDR2 from the germline V gene are SNHLY and FYNNEI. The CDR3 consists of 14 residues. V lost 4 bases, J lost 8 bases, and 15 bases lay in between. The DNA for the CDR3 is TGTGCCAGCAGTGTTCAGGGTTGGGGGGACATTCAGTACTTC. Its protein is CASSVQGWGDIQYF.

This chain uses TRBV6-5 with TRBJ1-6; 7 nucleotides align to TRBD1. The germline gives CDR1 MNHEY, CDR2 SVGAGI. This CDR3 is built from 14 residues. J gave up 5 bases and V 8 bases, and 6 bases lay outside the gene matches. CDR3 sequence reads: CASSSGTDNSPLHF. The DNA of the CDR3 is TGTGCCAGCTCATCCGGGACAGATAATTCACCCCTCCACTTT.

The chain employs TRBV11-2 and TRBJ2-7; TRBD2 matches at 7 bases. The ends lost 4 bases at V and 6 bases at J; junction bases unmatched: 9. The CDR3 has 14 residues. Germline V lookup: CDR1 SGHAT, CDR2 FQNNGV. CDR3 sequence reads: CASSSPGGGGEQYF. The DNA for the CDR3 is TGTGCCAGCAGCTCCCCCGGCGGGGGAGGCGAGCAGTACTTC.

The genes are TRBV9 and TRBJ2-6; 10 bases align to TRBD1. The CDR3 has 18 residues. The germline V gene has CDR1 SGDLS and CDR2 YYNGEE. V dropped 1 base and J dropped 2; count of bases not matched to a gene: 6. CDR3 loop: CASSVLGQGGPGANVLTF. CDR3 DNA sequence: TGTGCCAGCAGCGTACTCGGACAGGGGGGACCTGGGGCCAACGTCCTGACTTTC.

This clone showed up just once. The chain is built from TRBV5-1 and TRBJ2-7, with D possibly being TRBD1 (6 bases). V lost 0 bases to trimming and J lost 4 bases, with 11 bases between them. CDR1 and CDR2 (germline): SGHRS, YFSETQ. The CDR3 contains 14 residues. The CDR3 here is CASSLGGGRYEQYF. CDR3 in DNA: TGCGCCAGCAGCTTGGGTGGGGGCAGGTACGAGCAGTACTTC.